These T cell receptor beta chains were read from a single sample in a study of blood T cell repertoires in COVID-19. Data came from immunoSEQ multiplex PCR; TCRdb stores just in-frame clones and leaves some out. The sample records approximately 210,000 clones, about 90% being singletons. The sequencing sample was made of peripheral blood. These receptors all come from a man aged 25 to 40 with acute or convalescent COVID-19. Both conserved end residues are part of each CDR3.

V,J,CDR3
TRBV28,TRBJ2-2,CASIRGYTGELFF
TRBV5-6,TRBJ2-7,CASTLERVSYEQYF
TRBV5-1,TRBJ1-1,CASSSGLQNTEAFF
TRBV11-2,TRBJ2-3,CASSPDPSADTQYF
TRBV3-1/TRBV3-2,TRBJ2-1,CASSRGHSYNEQFF
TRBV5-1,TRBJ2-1,CASSLEGSGGYDNEQFF
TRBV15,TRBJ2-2,CATSRGGGTTGELFF
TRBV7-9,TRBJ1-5,CASSLARQPQHF
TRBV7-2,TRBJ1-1,CASSPGRAGTIEAFF
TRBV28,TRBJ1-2,CASGIRLGGYTF
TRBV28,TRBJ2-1,CASSLRGLAGKYNEQFF
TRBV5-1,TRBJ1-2,CASSSGTLNYGYTF
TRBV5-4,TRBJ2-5,CASSGGSSGRFETQYF
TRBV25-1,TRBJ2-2,CASKGHGELFF
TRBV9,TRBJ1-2,CASSVEARDYGYTF
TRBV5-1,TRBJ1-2,CASSQDSAPNYGYTF
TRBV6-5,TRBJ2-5,CASSRSQGRETQYF
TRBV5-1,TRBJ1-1,CASSADRGTEAFF
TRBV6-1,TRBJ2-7,CASSESLIYEQYF
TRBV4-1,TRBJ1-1,CASSQAPVEVEAFF
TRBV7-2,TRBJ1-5,CASSLAIGNQPQHF
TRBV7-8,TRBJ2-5,CASRTLAGVSYQETQYF
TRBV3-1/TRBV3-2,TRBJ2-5,CASSQGSGGAETQYF
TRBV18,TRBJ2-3,CASSPITDTQYF
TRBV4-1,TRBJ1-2,CASSQDRGYGYTF
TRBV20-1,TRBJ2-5,CSASYGGVGETQYF
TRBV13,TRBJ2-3,CASSPGLAGDTQYF
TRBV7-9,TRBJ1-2,CASSLAGLYGYTF
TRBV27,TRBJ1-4,CASSSLFDRGNEKLFF
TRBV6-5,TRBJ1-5,CASTGALGNQPQHF
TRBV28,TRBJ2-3,CASRRDRVGADTQYF
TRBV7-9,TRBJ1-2,CASSLGQNYGYTF
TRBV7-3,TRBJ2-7,CASSSQPGYEQYF
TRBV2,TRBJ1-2,CASSDAENYGYTF
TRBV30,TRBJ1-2,CAMRGINYGYTF
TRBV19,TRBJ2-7,CASSLSGDLSYEQYF
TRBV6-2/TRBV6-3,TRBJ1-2,CASSYRSVYGYTF
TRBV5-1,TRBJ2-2,CASSFGQGMDTGELFF
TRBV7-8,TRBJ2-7,CASSGGRAGGQYF
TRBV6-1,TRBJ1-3,CASSELQGSVGNTIYF
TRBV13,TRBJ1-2,CASSLETGVSHGYTF
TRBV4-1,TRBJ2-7,CASSQVDRVDYEQYF